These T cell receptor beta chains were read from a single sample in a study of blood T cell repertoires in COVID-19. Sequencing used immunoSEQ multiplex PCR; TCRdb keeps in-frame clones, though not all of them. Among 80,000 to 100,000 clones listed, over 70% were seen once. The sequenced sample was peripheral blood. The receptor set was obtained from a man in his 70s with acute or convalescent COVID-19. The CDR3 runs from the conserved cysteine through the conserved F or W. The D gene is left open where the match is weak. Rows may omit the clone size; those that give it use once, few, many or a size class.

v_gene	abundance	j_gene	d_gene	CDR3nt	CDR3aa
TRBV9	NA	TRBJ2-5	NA	TGTGCCAGCAGCGTATCGAGCCAAGAGACCCAGTACTTC	CASSVSSQETQYF
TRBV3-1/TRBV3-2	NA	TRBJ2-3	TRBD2	TGTGCCAGCAGCCCGACTAGCGGGAGAGATACGCAGTATTTT	CASSPTSGRDTQYF
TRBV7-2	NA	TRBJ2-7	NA	TGTGCCAGCAGACCTCTCACTAGTAACTACGAGCAGTACTTC	CASRPLTSNYEQYF
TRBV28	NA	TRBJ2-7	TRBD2	TGTGCCAGCAGCACTCAGGGACTAGCTGGCCACGAGCAGTACTTC	CASSTQGLAGHEQYF
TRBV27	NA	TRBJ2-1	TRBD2	TGTGCCAGCAGTTTTGGGGGGACTAGCGGGTACAATGAGCAGTTCTTC	CASSFGGTSGYNEQFF
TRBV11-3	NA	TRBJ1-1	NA	TGTGCCAGCAGCTTAGGGAGTGGGACTGAAGCTTTCTTT	CASSLGSGTEAFF
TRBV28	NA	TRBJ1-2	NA	TGTGCCAGCAGTTTCCTCTCAGGCTACCCCACTCCGACCTTC	CASSFLSGYPTPTF
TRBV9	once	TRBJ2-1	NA	TGTGCCAGCAGCGTAGGTTCGGTCCTCTCCTACAATGAGCAGTTCTTC	CASSVGSVLSYNEQFF
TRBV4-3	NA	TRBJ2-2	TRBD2	TGCGCCAGCAGGACTGGACTAGCGACCGGGGAGCTGTTTTTT	CASRTGLATGELFF
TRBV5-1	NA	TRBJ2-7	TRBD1	TGCGCCAGCAGCACTCGAGACAGGGCCCACGAGCAGTACTTC	CASSTRDRAHEQYF
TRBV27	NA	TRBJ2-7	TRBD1	TGTGCCAGCAGTACTAACCCCGGGACAGGGGCCGAGCAGTACTTC	CASSTNPGTGAEQYF
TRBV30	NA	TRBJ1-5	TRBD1	TGTGCCTGGAGTAGACAGGGTCAGCCCCAGCATTTT	CAWSRQGQPQHF
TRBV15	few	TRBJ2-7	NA	TGTGCCACCAGCAGACAGCGCCTCGACGGCTCCTACGAGCAGTACTTC	CATSRQRLDGSYEQYF
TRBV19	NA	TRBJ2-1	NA	TGTGCCAGTAGTACCCAGGGTTACTCCTACAATGAGCAGTTCTTC	CASSTQGYSYNEQFF
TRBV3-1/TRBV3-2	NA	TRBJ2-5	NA	TGTGCCAGCAGCCAAGATCTTGCTGGGGCAAGGGGCCAAGAGACCCAGTACTTC	CASSQDLAGARGQETQYF
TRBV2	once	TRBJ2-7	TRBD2	TGTGCCAGCACGAGACTAGCGGCTGAGTCTGAGCAGTACTTC	CASTRLAAESEQYF
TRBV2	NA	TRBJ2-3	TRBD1	TGTGCCAGCAGGGTGACAGGGGGCACAGATACGCAGTATTTT	CASRVTGGTDTQYF
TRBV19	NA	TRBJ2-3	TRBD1	TGTGCCACCGAGGGGGCCTCAGATACGCAGTATTTT	CATEGASDTQYF
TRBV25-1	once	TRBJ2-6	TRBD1	TGTGCCATTCCGACAGGGGGGTCTGGGGCCAACGTCCTGACTTTC	CAIPTGGSGANVLTF
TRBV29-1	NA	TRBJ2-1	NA	TGCAGCGTAGCTGGAGCTTACAATGAGCAGTTCTTC	CSVAGAYNEQFF
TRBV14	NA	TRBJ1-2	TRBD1	TGTGCCAGCAGCCGGACAGGGGCTCTCTATGGCTACACCTTC	CASSRTGALYGYTF
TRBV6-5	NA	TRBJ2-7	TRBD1	TGTGCCAGCAGAGGACAGGGGGCCTACGAGCAGTACTTC	CASRGQGAYEQYF
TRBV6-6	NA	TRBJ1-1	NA	TGTGCCAGCGAGGGTGGGAAAGCTTTCTTT	CASEGGKAFF
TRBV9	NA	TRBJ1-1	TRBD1	TGTGCCAGCAGCGTAGGACAGGGGGGGACTGAAGCTTTCTTT	CASSVGQGGTEAFF
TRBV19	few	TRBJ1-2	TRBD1	TGTGCCAGTAGTCATCTTGACTCACAGGGGATCTATGGCTACACCTTC	CASSHLDSQGIYGYTF
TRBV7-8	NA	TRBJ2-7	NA	TGTGCCAGCAGCTTAGGCCCTACCGCCTACGAGCAGTACTTC	CASSLGPTAYEQYF
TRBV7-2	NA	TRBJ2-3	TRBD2	TGTGCCAGCAGGTTACGCGGGGGGGCAGATACGCAGTATTTT	CASRLRGGADTQYF
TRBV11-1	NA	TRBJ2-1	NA	TGTGCCAGCAGCCCCCAGGGGAGCTCCTACAATGAGCAGTTCTTC	CASSPQGSSYNEQFF
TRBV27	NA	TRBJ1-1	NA	TGTGCCAGCAGACTTCAGGGAGGGTCGACTGAAGCTTTCTTT	CASRLQGGSTEAFF
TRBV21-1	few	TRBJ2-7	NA	TGTGCCAGCAGGCAGGCGGGTCCCTACGAGCAGTACTTC	CASRQAGPYEQYF
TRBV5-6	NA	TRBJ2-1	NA	TGTGCCAGCAGGCGGGGTGGATATAGGGGTCTCAATGAGCAGTTCTTC	CASRRGGYRGLNEQFF
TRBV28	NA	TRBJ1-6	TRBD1	TGTGCCAGCAGTTTATTAGCAGGGGGCGGTAATTCACCCCTCCACTTT	CASSLLAGGGNSPLHF
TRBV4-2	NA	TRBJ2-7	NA	TGTGCCAGCAGCCCCGGGTTTTCCTACGAGCAGTACTTC	CASSPGFSYEQYF
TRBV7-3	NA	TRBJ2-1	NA	TGTGCCAGCAGCTTGTTGGGACTCGATGGCTCCTACAATGAGCAGTTCTTC	CASSLLGLDGSYNEQFF
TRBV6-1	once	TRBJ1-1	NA	TGTGCCAGCAGTGAAAGTACAGCGAACACTGAAGCTTTCTTT	CASSESTANTEAFF
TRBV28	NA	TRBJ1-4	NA	TGTGCCAGCAGTTTAGGGGGGGCCACTAATGAAAAACTGTTTTTT	CASSLGGATNEKLFF